The 15 T cell receptor beta chains given below trace back to one sample, sequenced in a study of molecular identifiers for immune sequencing clone quantification (dated by TCRdb to between 2018 and 2020). The library came from PCR. The instrument was a NextSeq 500. Starting from the raw public reads, TCRdb applied fastp trimming at Q25, assembled clones with MiXCR and retained in-frame beta chains. Rows with one shared CDR3 protein collapse into an entry with the most common genes and DNA. The sample table shows nearly 650,000 distinct CDR3 sequences, and over 25% are seen once. In total, the top ten clones hold about 0.78% of the sample. Sequenced: naive CD8+ T cells from blood, with Jurkat cell RNA spiked in. The label giving this sample's cell subset or site can be read as: FACS-sorted CD8+CD4-CCR7+CD45RA+ naive T cells. These TCRs come from a human donor in good health. Some libraries in this study had Jurkat cell RNA spiked in.

A note on this clonotype: Being one base from a much bigger clone, this may be a read error. The chain joins TRBV3-1 to TRBJ1-5; D unclear. Germline V gene data show CDR1 as LGHDT and CDR2 as YNNKEL (reference sequence). The CDR3 is 15 residues long. CDR3 in amino acids: CASSQDPGPNQPKHF. DNA of the CDR3: TGTGCCAGCAGCCAAGACCCCGGCCCCAATCAGCCCAAGCATTTT.

This clonotype was recorded a few times. A read error is possible here, since a much larger clone lies one base away. The chain has TRBV7-2 and TRBJ1-1; weak D call: TRBD1 (5 bases). The CDR3 covers 14 residues. V lost 9 bases and J lost 4, with 18 bases in between. CDR1 is SGHTA and CDR2 is FQGNSA in the germline V gene. The CDR3 DNA sequence: TGTGCCAGTCCTTTAGGGGACCTAGGCACTGAAGCTTTCTTT. Amino acids: CASPLGDLGTEAFF.

This clonotype was counted between two and nine times. This sequence joins TRBV7-3 and TRBJ2-7; TRBD2 matches 13 bases. The CDR3 sequence is 15 residues long. Germline assignment: CDR1 SGHTA and CDR2 FQGTGA. Trimming at V came to 4 bases and at J to 5 bases, leaving 5 bases not matched to a gene. The CDR3 region is CASSSGLAGVDEQYF. CDR3 coding DNA: TGTGCCAGCAGCTCCGGACTAGCGGGAGTGGACGAGCAGTACTTC.

At least ten counts were recorded for this clonotype. This chain links TRBV20-1 with TRBJ1-4, with 8 bases that match TRBD1. In germline, CDR1 is DFQATT, CDR2 SNEGSKA (reference sequence). This CDR3 contains 15 residues. V trimming: 6 bases; J trimming: 3 bases; junction bases outside the gene matches: 9. The CDR3 DNA reads TGCAGTGCCCAACCAGGGGGCGGCTCTAATGAAAAACTGTTTTTT. This translates into CSAQPGGGSNEKLFF.

Remarks on this clonotype: One end of the junction varies from germline; a read error may be responsible. The chain recombines TRBV7-2 with TRBJ1-1; possibly TRBD1 for D (6 bases). CDR3 length: 14 residues. CDR1 is SGHTA, CDR2 FQGNSA, per germline. The CDR3: CASGYTGLNTEALF. CDR3 DNA: TGTGCCAGCGGCTATACAGGGCTTAACACTGAAGCTTTGTTT. Using reference TRBV7-2 and TRBJ1-1 for the parts outside the CDR3, the full variable domain is GAGVSQSPSNKVTEKGKDVELRCDPISGHTALYWYRQSLGQGLEFLIYFQGNSAPDKSGLPSDRFSAERTGGSVSTLTIQRTQQEDSAVYLCASGYTGLNTEALFGQGTRLTVV.

Of note for this clonotype: This likely comes from a read error, as the CDR3 has no conserved phenylalanine or tryptophan at its end. The DNA is omitted, as the CDR3 cannot be located on it reliably, and the CDR3 follows TCRdb's listing. This sequence joins TRBV3-2 and TRBJ1-1; TRBD1, the table's D call, was not compared with the DNA. TRBV3-2 is listed as a pseudogene. With termini counted, the CDR3 has 15 amino acids. CDR3 region: CASSPRTQGAGEAFS.

This clonotype was seen ten or more times. The V gene is TRBV11-2, the J gene TRBJ2-6, with unresolved D. Trimming shortened V by 2 bases and J by 0 bases, and 14 bases separated the two germline ends. This CDR3 spans 18 amino acids. Germline lookup yields CDR1 SGHAT and CDR2 FQNNGV. The CDR3 sequence: CASSLHSERISGANVLTF. CDR3 DNA sequence: TGTGCCAGCAGCTTACATTCGGAACGGATCTCTGGGGCCAACGTCCTGACTTTC.

The rearrangement uses TRBV12-5 and TRBJ1-2; D remains unclear. The CDR3 is 13 amino acids. Germline V gene data show CDR1 as LGHNT and CDR2 as FRNRAP. V lost 1 base and J lost 4, with 7 bases in between. The CDR3 nucleotides read TGTGCTAGTGGTTTGGGCAATGGCTATGGCTACACCTTC. Its translation is CASGLGNGYGYTF.

This clonotype was found many times. This sequence joins TRBV5-1 and TRBJ1-1, with no clear D. V was trimmed by 3 bases and J by 7 bases, leaving 16 bases between them. The length of the CDR3 is 14 residues. The germline V gene has CDR1 SGHRS and CDR2 YFSETQ. The CDR3 loop is CASSYRLASNEAFF. The CDR3 coding sequence is TGCGCCAGCAGCTACCGCTTAGCCTCTAATGAAGCTTTCTTT.

This chain connects TRBV4-3 to TRBJ1-6; D is unclear. The germline V gene has CDR1 LGHNA and CDR2 YSLEER. V lost 0 bases and J 6 bases, leaving 18 bases between the germline ends. The CDR3 consists of 18 residues. The CDR3 region has the DNA TGCGCCAGCAGCCAAGATCGTACACCCGGCTGGGGTAATTCACCCCTCCACTTT. It translates to CASSQDRTPGWGNSPLHF.

As concerns this clonotype: A much larger clone lies a single base off, so this may be a read error. This rearrangement joins TRBV3-1 to TRBJ2-2; D ambiguous. The V end lost 0 bases, the J end lost 1 base, and 6 bases lay between the germline ends. CDR1 and CDR2 (germline): LGHDT, YNNKEL (reference sequence). The CDR3 contains 15 residues. The CDR3, as DNA: TGTGCCAGCAGCCAAGAACAAAAGAACACCGGGGAGCTGTTTTTT. Its translation: CASSQEQKNTGELFF.

This clonotype was recorded many times. The chain uses TRBV7-9 and TRBJ2-7, with D tentatively TRBD2 (5 bases). V shed 4 bases and J shed 2 bases, with 12 bases lying between them. The CDR3 consists of 14 residues. The V gene's germline CDR1 is SEHNR and CDR2 FQNEAQ (reference sequence). The CDR3 loop reads CASSSRDFPYEQYF. The CDR3 DNA follows: TGTGCCAGCAGCTCCCGGGATTTCCCCTACGAGCAGTACTTC. The full variable domain, rest sourced from reference TRBV7-9 and TRBJ2-7, is DTGVSQNPRHKITKRGQNVTFRCDPISEHNRLYWYRQTLGQGPEFLTYFQNEAQLEKSRLLSDRFSAERPKGSFSTLEIQRTEQGDSAMYLCASSSRDFPYEQYFGPGTRLTVT.

This clonotype was recorded at least ten times. The gene calls are TRBV7-2 and TRBJ1-2; TRBD1 matches 9 bases. Trimming cost V 0 bases and J 4 bases; bases outside gene matches: 9. Per the germline V gene, CDR1 is SGHTA and CDR2 is FQGNSA. CDR3 length: 17 amino acids. The CDR3 loop is CASSLAGQGSSFYGYTF. CDR3 bases: TGTGCCAGCAGCTTAGCAGGACAGGGGTCCTCCTTCTATGGCTACACCTTC.

Ten or more counts support this clonotype. This chain uses TRBV7-2 with TRBJ2-1, with no clear D. Germline V gives CDR1 SGHTA, CDR2 FQGNSA. CDR3 size: 11 residues. Deletions cut 4 bases from V and 6 bases from J, with 4 bases between. The CDR3 DNA reads TGTGCCAGCAGCTACGTCAATGAGCAGTTCTTC. As protein: CASSYVNEQFF.

This clonotype was counted at least ten times. The chain couples TRBV4-1 to TRBJ2-3; D remains ambiguous. Germline lookup yields CDR1 MGHRA and CDR2 YSYEKL. The germline V and J ends were trimmed by 1 base and 2 bases, with 13 bases remaining between them. The CDR3 runs 16 residues. CDR3 coding DNA: TGCGCCAGCAGCCAAGCTCACGGGTACCCCACAGATACGCAGTATTTT. This sequence encodes CASSQAHGYPTDTQYF.